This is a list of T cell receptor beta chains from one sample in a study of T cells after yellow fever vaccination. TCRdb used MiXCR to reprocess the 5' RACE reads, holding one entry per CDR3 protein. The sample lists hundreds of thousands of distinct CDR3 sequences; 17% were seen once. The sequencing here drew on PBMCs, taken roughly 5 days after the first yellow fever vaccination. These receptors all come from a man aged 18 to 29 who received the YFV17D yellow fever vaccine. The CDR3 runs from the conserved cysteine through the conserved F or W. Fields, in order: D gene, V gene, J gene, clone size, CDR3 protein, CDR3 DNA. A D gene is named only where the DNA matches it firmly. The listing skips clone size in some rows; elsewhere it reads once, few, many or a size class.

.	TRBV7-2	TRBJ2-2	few	CASSSRAGEVGELFF	TGTGCCAGCAGCTCCCGCGCAGGGGAGGTCGGGGAGCTGTTTTTT
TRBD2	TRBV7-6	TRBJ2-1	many	CASSLGSSGTYNEQFF	TGTGCCAGCAGCTTGGGTTCTAGCGGAACCTACAATGAGCAGTTCTTC
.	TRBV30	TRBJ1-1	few	CAWSAENTEAFF	TGTGCCTGGAGTGCCGAGAACACTGAAGCTTTCTTT
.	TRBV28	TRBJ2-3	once	CASGLVPSTDTQYF	TGTGCCAGCGGACTGGTCCCTAGCACAGATACGCAGTATTTT
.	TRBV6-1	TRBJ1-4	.	CASRTTATDEKLFF	TGTGCCAGCAGGACGACAGCGACCGATGAAAAACTGTTTTTT
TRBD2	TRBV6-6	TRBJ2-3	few	CASDSGGKDTQYF	TGTGCCAGCGACAGCGGGGGTAAAGATACGCAGTATTTT
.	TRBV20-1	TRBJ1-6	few	CSARPTGLASPLHF	TGCAGTGCTAGACCAACAGGGCTTGCATCACCCCTCCACTTT
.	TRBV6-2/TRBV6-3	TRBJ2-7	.	CASSYEIGGGSYEQYF	TGTGCCAGCAGTTACGAGATCGGGGGAGGATCCTACGAGCAGTACTTC
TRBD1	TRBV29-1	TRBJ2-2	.	CSGYRGEELFF	TGCAGCGGGTACAGGGGCGAGGAGCTGTTTTTT
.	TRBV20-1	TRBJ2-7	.	CSARDPGRLTGAEQYF	TGCAGTGCTAGAGACCCGGGACGTCTAACCGGGGCCGAGCAGTACTTC
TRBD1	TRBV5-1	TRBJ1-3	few	CASSLERQGGNTIYF	TGCGCCAGCAGCTTGGAACGACAGGGTGGAAACACCATATATTTT
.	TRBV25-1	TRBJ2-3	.	CASSHSYAQYF	TGTGCCAGCAGTCATAGTTACGCGCAATATTTT
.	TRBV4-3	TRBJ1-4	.	CASSQGTQTNEKLFF	TGCGCCAGCAGCCAAGGGACGCAGACTAATGAAAAACTGTTTTTT
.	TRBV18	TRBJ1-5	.	CASSPLDPYSNQPQHF	TGTGCCAGCTCACCCCTGGACCCATATAGCAATCAGCCCCAGCATTTT
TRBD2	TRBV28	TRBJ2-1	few	CASTERLAGKPTNNEQFF	TGTGCCAGCACTGAGCGTCTAGCGGGAAAACCTACCAACAATGAGCAGTTCTTC
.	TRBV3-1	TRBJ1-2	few	CASSQVNPDHKYPINYGYTF	TGTGCCAGCAGCCAAGTGAACCCGGACCACAAATATCCAATTAACTATGGCTACACCTTC
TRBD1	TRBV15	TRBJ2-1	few	CATSGPGQGNNEQFF	TGTGCCACCAGCGGACCGGGACAGGGTAACAATGAGCAGTTCTTC
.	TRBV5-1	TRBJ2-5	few	CASSVRVADQETQYF	TGCGCCAGCAGCGTCCGAGTAGCGGACCAAGAGACCCAGTACTTC
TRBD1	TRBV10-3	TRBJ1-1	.	CAIRGQGDTEAFF	TGTGCCATCAGGGGACAGGGGGACACTGAAGCTTTCTTT
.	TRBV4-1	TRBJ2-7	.	CASSRGQGSFYEQYF	TGCGCCAGCAGCCGAGGGCAGGGAAGTTTCTACGAGCAGTACTTC
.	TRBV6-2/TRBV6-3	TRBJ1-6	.	CASSGYLGVTLHF	TGTGCCAGCAGTGGGTACTTGGGCGTTACCCTCCACTTT
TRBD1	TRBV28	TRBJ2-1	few	CASSLKTGEGNEQFF	TGTGCCAGCAGTTTAAAGACAGGGGAAGGAAATGAGCAGTTCTTC
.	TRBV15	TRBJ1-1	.	CATSRTVNTEAFF	TGTGCCACTTCTCGGACGGTGAACACTGAAGCTTTCTTT
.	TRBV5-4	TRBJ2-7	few	CASSSGIHYLGSEQYF	TGTGCCAGCAGCTCCGGGATCCATTACCTGGGGAGCGAGCAGTACTTC
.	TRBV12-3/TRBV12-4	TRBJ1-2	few	CASSLHTDYGYTF	TGTGCCAGCAGTTTACATACTGACTATGGCTACACCTTC
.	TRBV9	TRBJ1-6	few	CASSDRQAAYNSPLHF	TGTGCCAGCAGCGACAGACAGGCGGCCTATAATTCACCCCTCCACTTT
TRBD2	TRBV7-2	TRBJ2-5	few	CASSKSLAGLLQETQYF	TGTGCCAGCAGTAAATCACTAGCGGGGCTCCTCCAAGAGACCCAGTACTTC
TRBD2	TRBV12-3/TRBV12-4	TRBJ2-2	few	CASSLRRGGVGELFF	TGTGCCAGCAGTTTACGGCGGGGGGGCGTCGGGGAGCTGTTTTTT
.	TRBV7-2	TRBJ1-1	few	CASSSRVAINTEAFF	TGTGCCAGCAGCTCAAGGGTAGCTATCAACACTGAAGCTTTCTTT
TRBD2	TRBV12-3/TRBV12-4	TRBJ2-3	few	CASKLVGLAGGRGTDTQYF	TGTGCCAGCAAGTTGGTGGGACTAGCGGGGGGCCGAGGGACAGATACGCAGTATTTT
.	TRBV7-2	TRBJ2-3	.	CASSLVAGFPSDTQYF	TGTGCCAGCAGCTTAGTTGCCGGGTTCCCCTCAGATACGCAGTATTTT
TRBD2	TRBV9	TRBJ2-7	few	CASSVGVAGAYEQYF	TGTGCCAGCAGCGTAGGAGTAGCGGGGGCTTACGAGCAGTACTTC
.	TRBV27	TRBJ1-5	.	CASSSLGFEQNQPQHF	TGTGCCAGCAGTAGTCTTGGGTTTGAGCAAAATCAGCCCCAGCATTTT
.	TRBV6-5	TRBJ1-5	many	CASSYSPGMSNQPQHF	TGTGCCAGCAGTTACTCCCCCGGGATGAGCAATCAGCCCCAGCATTTT
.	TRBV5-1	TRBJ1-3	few	CASSGPHDSGNTIYF	TGCGCCAGCAGCGGACCCCACGACTCTGGAAACACCATATATTTT
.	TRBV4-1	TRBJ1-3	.	CASSQHYRTDSGNTIYF	TGCGCCAGCAGCCAACATTACCGGACGGACTCTGGAAACACCATATATTTT
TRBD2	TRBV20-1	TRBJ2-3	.	CSAGGVGTDTQYF	TGCAGTGCCGGGGGGGTCGGCACAGATACGCAGTATTTT
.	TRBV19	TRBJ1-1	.	CASSNPGHSNTEAFF	TGTGCCAGTAGTAATCCGGGACACTCGAACACTGAAGCTTTCTTT
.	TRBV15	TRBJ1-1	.	CATSSRVGNTEAFF	TGTGCCACCAGCAGCAGGGTAGGCAACACTGAAGCTTTCTTT
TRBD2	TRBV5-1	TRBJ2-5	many	CASSLASVAGGDGETQYF	TGCGCCAGCAGCTTGGCCTCGGTAGCGGGGGGCGATGGAGAGACCCAGTACTTC
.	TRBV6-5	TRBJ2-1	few	CASSYGESSYNEQFF	TGTGCCAGCAGTTACGGTGAGAGCTCCTACAATGAGCAGTTCTTC
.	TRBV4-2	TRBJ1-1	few	CASSQDGGEAFF	TGTGCCAGCAGCCAAGATGGGGGTGAAGCTTTCTTT
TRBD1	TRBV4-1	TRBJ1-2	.	CASSNRQGNSGYTF	TGCGCCAGCAGCAACCGACAGGGAAATAGTGGCTACACCTTC
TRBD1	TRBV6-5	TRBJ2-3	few	CASSYGRDRPTDTQYF	TGTGCCAGCAGTTATGGTAGGGACAGACCCACAGATACGCAGTATTTT
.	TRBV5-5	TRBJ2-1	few	CASSLPGVWQFF	TGTGCCAGCAGCCTACCCGGGGTGTGGCAGTTCTTC
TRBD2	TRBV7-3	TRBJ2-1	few	CASSWGLAGGGDEQFF	TGTGCCAGCAGCTGGGGACTAGCGGGGGGGGGCGATGAGCAGTTCTTC
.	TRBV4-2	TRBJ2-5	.	CASSQGGRGQRETQYF	TGTGCCAGCAGCCAAGGAGGGAGGGGGCAACGAGAGACCCAGTACTTC
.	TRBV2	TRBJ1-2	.	CASRSGQLYGYTF	TGTGCCAGCAGATCCGGACAGCTCTATGGCTACACCTTC
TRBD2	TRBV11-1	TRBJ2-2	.	CASSLTSGGSLSNTGELFF	TGTGCCAGCAGCTTAACCTCGGGGGGATCCCTCTCGAACACCGGGGAGCTGTTTTTT
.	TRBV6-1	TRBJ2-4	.	CASAGQLAKNIQYF	TGTGCCAGCGCCGGGCAGCTAGCCAAAAACATTCAGTACTTC
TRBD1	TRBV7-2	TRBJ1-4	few	CATTRGQNEKLFF	TGTGCCACAACAAGGGGGCAAAATGAAAAACTGTTTTTT
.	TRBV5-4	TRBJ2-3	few	CASSLDSSGTDTQYF	TGTGCCAGCAGCTTGGACAGTTCAGGCACAGATACGCAGTATTTT
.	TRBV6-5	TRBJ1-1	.	CASSYAIERDTEAFF	TGTGCCAGCAGTTACGCGATAGAGCGGGACACTGAAGCTTTCTTT